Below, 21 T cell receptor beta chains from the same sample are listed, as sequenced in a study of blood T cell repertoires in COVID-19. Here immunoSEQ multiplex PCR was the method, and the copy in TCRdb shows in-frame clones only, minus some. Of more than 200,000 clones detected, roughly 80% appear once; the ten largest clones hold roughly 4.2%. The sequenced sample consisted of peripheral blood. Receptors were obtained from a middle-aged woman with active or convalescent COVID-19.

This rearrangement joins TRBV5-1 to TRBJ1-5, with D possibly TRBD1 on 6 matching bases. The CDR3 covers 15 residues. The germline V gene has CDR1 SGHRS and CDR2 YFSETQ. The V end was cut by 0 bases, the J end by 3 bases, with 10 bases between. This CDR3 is CASSLVAGDNQPQHF. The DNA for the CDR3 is TGCGCCAGCAGCTTGGTGGCAGGGGACAATCAGCCCCAGCATTTT.

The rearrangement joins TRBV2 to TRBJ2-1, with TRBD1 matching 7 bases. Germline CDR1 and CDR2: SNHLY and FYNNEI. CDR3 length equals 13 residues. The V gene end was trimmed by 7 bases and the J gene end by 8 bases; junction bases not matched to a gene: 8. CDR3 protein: CASILDRSDEQFF. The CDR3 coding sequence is TGTGCCAGCATCCTGGACAGGTCTGATGAGCAGTTCTTC.

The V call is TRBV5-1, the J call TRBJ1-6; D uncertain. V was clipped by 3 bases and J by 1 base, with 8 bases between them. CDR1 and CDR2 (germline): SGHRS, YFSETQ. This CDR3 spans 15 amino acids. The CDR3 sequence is CASSSAQSYNSPLHF. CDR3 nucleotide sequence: TGCGCCAGCAGCTCTGCCCAGTCCTATAATTCACCCCTCCACTTT.

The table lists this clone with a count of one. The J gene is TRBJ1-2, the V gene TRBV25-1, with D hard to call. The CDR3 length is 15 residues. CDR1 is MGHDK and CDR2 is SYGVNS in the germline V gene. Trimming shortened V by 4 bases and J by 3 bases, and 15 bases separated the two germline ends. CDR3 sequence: CASSVGTRPYYGYTF. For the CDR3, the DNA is TGTGCCAGCAGTGTAGGTACCAGGCCGTACTATGGCTACACCTTC.

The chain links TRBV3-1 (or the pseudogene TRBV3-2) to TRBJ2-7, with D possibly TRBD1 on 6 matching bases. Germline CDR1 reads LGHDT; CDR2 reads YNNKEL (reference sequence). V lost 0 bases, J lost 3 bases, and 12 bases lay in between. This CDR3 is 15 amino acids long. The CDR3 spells CASSQDLTGLYEQYV. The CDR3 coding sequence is TGTGCCAGCAGCCAAGATCTCACAGGGCTCTACGAGCAGTACGTC.

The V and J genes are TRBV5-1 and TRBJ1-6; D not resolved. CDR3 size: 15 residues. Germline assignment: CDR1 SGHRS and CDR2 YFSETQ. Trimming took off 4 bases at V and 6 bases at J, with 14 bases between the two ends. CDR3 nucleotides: TGCGCCAGCAGCCGCACGAGGGAGGGTAATTCACCCCTCCACTTT. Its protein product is CASSRTREGNSPLHF.

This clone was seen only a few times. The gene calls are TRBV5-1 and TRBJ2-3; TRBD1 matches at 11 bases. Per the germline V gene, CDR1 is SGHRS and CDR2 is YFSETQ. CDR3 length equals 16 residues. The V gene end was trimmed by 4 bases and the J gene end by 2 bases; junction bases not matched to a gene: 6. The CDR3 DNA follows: TGCGCCAGCAGCCCGGGACAGGGGGAGTTCACAGATACGCAGTATTTT. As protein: CASSPGQGEFTDTQYF.

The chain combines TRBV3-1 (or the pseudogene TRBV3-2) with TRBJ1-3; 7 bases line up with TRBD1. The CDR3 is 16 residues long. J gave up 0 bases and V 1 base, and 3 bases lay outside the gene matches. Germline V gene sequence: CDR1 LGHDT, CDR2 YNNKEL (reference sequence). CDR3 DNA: TGTGCCAGCAGCCAAGGGGGACAGTCCTCTGGAAACACCATATATTTT. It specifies CASSQGGQSSGNTIYF.

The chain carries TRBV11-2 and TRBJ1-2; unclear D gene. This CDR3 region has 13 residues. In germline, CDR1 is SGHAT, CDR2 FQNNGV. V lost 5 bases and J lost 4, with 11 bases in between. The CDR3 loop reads CASSTPQSYGYTF. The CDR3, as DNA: TGTGCCAGCAGCACGCCTCAGTCCTATGGCTACACCTTC.

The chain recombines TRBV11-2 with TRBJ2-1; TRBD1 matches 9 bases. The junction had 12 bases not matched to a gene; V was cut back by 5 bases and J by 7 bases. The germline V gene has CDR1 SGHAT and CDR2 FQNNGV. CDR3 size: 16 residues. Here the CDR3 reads CASSNHRDRARNEQFF. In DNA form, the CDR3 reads TGTGCCAGCAGCAACCACCGGGACAGGGCTCGGAATGAGCAGTTCTTC.

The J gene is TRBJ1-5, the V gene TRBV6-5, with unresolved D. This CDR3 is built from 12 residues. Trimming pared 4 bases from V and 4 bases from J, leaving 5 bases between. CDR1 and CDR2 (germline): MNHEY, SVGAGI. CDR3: CASSFINQPQHF. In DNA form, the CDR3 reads TGTGCCAGCAGTTTTATTAATCAGCCCCAGCATTTT.

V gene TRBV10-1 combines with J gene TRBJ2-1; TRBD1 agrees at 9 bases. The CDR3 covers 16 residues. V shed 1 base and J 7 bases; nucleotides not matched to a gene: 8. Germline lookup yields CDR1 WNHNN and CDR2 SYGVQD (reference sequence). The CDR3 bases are TGCGCCAGCAGTGAGTTCACAGGGGGCTCGAGGAATGAGCAGTTCTTC. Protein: CASSEFTGGSRNEQFF.

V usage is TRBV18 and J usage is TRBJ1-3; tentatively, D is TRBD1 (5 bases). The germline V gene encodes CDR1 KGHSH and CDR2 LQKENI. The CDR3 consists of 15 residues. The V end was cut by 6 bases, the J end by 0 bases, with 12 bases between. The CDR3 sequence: CASSLDNRSGNTIYF. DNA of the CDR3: TGTGCCAGCTCCCTGGACAATCGCTCTGGAAACACCATATATTTT.

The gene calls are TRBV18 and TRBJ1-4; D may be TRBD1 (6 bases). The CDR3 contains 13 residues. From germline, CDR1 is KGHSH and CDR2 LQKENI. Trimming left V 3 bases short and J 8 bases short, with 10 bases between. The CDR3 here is CASSPGRGEKLFF. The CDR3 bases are TGTGCCAGCTCACCTGGCAGGGGAGAAAAACTGTTTTTT.

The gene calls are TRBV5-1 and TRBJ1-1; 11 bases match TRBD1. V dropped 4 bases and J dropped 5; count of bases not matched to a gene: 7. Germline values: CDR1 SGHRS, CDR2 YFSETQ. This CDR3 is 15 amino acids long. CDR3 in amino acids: CASSGAGTGGTEAFF. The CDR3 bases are TGCGCCAGCAGCGGGGCCGGGACAGGGGGGACTGAAGCTTTCTTT.

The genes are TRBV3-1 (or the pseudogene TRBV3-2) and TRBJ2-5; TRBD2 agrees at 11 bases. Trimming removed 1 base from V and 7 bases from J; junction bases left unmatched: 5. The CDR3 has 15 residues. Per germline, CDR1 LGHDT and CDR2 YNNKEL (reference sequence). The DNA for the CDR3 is TGTGCCAGCAGCCAAGCCCTAACTAGCGGGGGGACCCAGTACTTC. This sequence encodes CASSQALTSGGTQYF.

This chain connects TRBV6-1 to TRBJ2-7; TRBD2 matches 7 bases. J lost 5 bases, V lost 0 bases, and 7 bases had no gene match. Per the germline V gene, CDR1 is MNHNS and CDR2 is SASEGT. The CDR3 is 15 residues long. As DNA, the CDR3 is TGTGCCAGCAGTGAAGCGCGGGGGTCGGCCCACGAGCAGTACGTC. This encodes CASSEARGSAHEQYV.

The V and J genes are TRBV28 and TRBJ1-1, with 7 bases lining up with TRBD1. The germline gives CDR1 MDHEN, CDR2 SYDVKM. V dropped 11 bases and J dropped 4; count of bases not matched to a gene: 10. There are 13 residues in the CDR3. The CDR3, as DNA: TGTGCCGTCCTATCAGGGGGGACCACTGAAGCTTTCTTT. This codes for CAVLSGGTTEAFF.

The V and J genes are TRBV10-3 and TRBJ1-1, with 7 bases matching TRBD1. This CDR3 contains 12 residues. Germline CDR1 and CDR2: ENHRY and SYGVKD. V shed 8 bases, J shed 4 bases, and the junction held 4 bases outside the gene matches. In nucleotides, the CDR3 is TGTGCCATCGGGACAGTGGCCACTGAAGCTTTCTTT. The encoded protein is CAIGTVATEAFF.

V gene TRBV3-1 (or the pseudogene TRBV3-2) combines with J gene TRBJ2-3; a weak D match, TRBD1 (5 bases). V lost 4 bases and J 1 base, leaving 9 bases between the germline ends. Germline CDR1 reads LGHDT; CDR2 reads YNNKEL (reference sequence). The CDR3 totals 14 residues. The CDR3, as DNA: TGTGCCAGCAGCCCACAGGACCGCACAGATACGCAGTATTTT. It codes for CASSPQDRTDTQYF.

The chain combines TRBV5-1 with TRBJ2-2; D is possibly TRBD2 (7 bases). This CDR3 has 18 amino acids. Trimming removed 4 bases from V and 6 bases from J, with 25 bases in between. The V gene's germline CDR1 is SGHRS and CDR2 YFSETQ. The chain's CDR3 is CASSGRGDRPHYAGELFF. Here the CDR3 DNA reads TGCGCCAGCAGCGGGAGGGGGGATAGACCCCATTACGCCGGGGAGCTGTTTTTT.